The entry below describes one TCR beta chain. Related graft donors supplied nonmyeloablative bone marrow transplants, and mixed chimerism was transient. The data originate from a study of Tregs in tolerant kidney transplant recipients. This CDR3 is built from 15 residues. V trimming: 5 bases; J trimming: 2 bases; junction bases outside the gene matches: 3. In germline, CDR1 is SSHAT, CDR2 FNYEAQ (reference sequence). Using immunoSEQ multiplex PCR, the repertoire was profiled, and TCRdb retains in-frame clones only, with some absent. The sample has tens of thousands of clones, approximately 94% seen once.

The source was CD4+ T cells from blood (PBMCs), collected 12 months after the transplant. This chain uses TRBV7-7 with TRBJ2-6, with 7 bases lining up with TRBD1. This TCR derives from a human patient who received a combined kidney and bone marrow transplant. These T cells may partly come from the graft donor. The DNA for the CDR3 is TGTGCCAGCAGCCCAGGGGGTACTGGGGCCAACGTCCTGACTTTC. Residues: CASSPGGTGANVLTF.